The entry that follows covers one TCR beta chain sequence. What it binds is unknown. The sample belongs to a study of Ad26.COV2.S vaccination and SARS-CoV-2 variants. The study, taken as a whole, reports: Vaccinees reportedly had broad spike-specific CD8+ and CD4+ T cell responses. Possibly, TCR breadth and depth analyses underestimated total T cell responses. Greater spike-specific TCR breadth was seen in vaccine recipients than in placebo recipients.

Treatment denoted: about 20 received Ad26.COV2.S at low or high dose, single or two shots; about 5 received placebo; per-sample allocation not given. The investigators took samples on day 63 after the first vaccine or placebo injection. Germline V gives CDR1 MGHRA, CDR2 YSYEKL. CDR3 size: 12 residues. V was clipped by 0 bases and J by 6 bases, with 3 bases between them. The method was immunoSEQ multiplex PCR; TCRdb's version includes in-frame clones alone and lacks a portion of them. The sample includes about 350,000 clones, about 87% of them seen just once. The source of this sequence is a person between 18 and 60 years old who received the Ad26.COV2.S COVID-19 vaccine or a placebo. V and J are TRBV4-1 and TRBJ2-1, with D unresolved. Sequenced material: peripheral blood, taken in a trial of Ad26.COV2.S vaccine versus placebo. The CDR3 coding sequence is TGCGCCAGCAGCCAAGAAGCCAATGAGCAGTTCTTC. It specifies CASSQEANEQFF.